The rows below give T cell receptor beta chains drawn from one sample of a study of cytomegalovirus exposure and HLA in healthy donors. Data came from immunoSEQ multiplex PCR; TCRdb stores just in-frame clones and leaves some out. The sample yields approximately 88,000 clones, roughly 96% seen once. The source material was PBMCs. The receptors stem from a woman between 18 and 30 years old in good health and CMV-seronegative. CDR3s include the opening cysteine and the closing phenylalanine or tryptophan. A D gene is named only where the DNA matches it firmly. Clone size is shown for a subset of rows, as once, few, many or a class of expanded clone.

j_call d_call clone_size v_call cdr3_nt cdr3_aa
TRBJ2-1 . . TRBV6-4 TGTGCCAGCAGTGCGAGCGGAAGCTCCTACAATGAGCAGTTCTTC CASSASGSSYNEQFF
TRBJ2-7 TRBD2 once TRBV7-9 TGTGCCAGCAACAGGGACCGGGAGGGGAACGAGCAGTACTTC CASNRDREGNEQYF
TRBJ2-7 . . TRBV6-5 TGTGCCAGCAGAAGTCGGGTTGTATTCCCCTACGAGCAGTACTTC CASRSRVVFPYEQYF
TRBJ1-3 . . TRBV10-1 TGCGCCAGCAGTGACCCGAGACAGGATCACTCTGGAAACACCATATATTTT CASSDPRQDHSGNTIYF
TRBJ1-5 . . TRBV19 TGTGCCAGTAGTGTCACAGAATTGCAGCCCCAGCATTTT CASSVTELQPQHF
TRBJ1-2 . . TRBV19 TGTGCCAGTAGTCTAACCTCAGGGGTTGGCTACACCTTC CASSLTSGVGYTF
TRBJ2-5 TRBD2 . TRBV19 TGTGCCAGTAGGGGAACTAGCGGGAGACGAGAGACCCAGTACTTC CASRGTSGRRETQYF
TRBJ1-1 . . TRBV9 TGTGCCAGCAGCGCGGGTGTGGACACTGAAGCTTTCTTT CASSAGVDTEAFF
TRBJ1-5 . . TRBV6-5 TGTGCCAGCAGTGCTCGAGGCAGCCTCAATCAGCCCCAGCATTTT CASSARGSLNQPQHF
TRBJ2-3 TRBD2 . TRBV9 TGTGCCAGCAGCGTACCAGTAGCGGGATATCGGTCGGCAGATACGCAGTATTTT CASSVPVAGYRSADTQYF
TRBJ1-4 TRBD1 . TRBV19 TGTGCCAGTAGTTCACCGACAGGGGGCGCCGGGGAAAAACTGTTTTTT CASSSPTGGAGEKLFF
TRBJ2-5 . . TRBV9 TGTGCCAGCAGCGTAGAAGCAGAGACCCAGTACTTC CASSVEAETQYF
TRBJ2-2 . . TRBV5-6 TGTGCCAGCAGCTTGTTTGAGGTACCCGGGGAGCTGTTTTTT CASSLFEVPGELFF
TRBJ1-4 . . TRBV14 TGTGCCAGCAGCCAAGGCGCAAAACTGTTTTTT CASSQGAKLFF
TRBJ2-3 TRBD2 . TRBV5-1 TGCGCCAGCAGCTTGGCGCTAGCGGGATTTCGCACAGATACGCAGTATTTT CASSLALAGFRTDTQYF
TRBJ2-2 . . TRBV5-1 TGCGCCGGGAGCCCGGGTCGGAACACCGGGGAGCTGTTTTTT CAGSPGRNTGELFF
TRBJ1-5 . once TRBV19 TGTGCCAGTAGTAACCGGGGGGTTGGGAACAATCAGCCCCAGCATTTT CASSNRGVGNNQPQHF
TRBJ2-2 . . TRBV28 TGTGCCAGCGGACCCGGGAGAGAGACCGGGGAGCTGTTTTTT CASGPGRETGELFF
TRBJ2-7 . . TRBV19 TGTGCCAGTAGTATAGAATCGGGTGGCCCATACGAGCAGTACTTC CASSIESGGPYEQYF
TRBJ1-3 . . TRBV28 TGTGCCAGCAGTTTGGCAGGGTCTGGAAACACCATATATTTT CASSLAGSGNTIYF
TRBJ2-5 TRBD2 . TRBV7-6 TGTGCCAGCAGCCAGGGACTAGCGGGATCGCACCAAGAGACCCAGTACTTC CASSQGLAGSHQETQYF
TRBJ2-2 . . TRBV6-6 TGTGCCAGCAGTTACTGGCCGGGGGGCGGAGGGGAGCTGTTTTTT CASSYWPGGGGELFF
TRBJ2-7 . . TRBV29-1 TGCAGCGTTGAAATGGAAATCGGGGACGAGCAGTACTTC CSVEMEIGDEQYF
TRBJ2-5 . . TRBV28 TGTGCCAGCAGTTTATTCGCGGGGGGGACAGGGGACCAAGAGACCCAGTACTTC CASSLFAGGTGDQETQYF
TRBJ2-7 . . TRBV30 TGTGCCTGGAGTGGGGCAACCCAGTACTACGAGCAGTACTTC CAWSGATQYYEQYF
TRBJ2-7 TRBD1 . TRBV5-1 TGCGCCAGCCGTGGCGGTGCGGGACAGGCCTACGAGCAGTACTTC CASRGGAGQAYEQYF
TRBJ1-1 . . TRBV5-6 TGTGCCAGCAGTTACGGACTTGAGGCTTTCTTT CASSYGLEAFF
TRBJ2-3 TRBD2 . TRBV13 TGTGCCAGCAGCTTAGCCCTTACTAGCGGGAAGGACACAGATACGCAGTATTTT CASSLALTSGKDTDTQYF
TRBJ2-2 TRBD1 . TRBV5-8 TGTGCCAGCAGAGACAGGGGAGTACGTGCCGACACCGGGGAGCTGTTTTTT CASRDRGVRADTGELFF
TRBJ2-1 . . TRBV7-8 TGTGCCAGCAGCAACCCCGGACGCGGGAACTCCTACAATGAGCAGTTCTTC CASSNPGRGNSYNEQFF
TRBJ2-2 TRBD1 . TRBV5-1 TGCGCCAGCAGCTTGGTGGGACAGGGTGAGGGCACCGGGGAGCTGTTTTTT CASSLVGQGEGTGELFF